This T cell receptor beta chain was recovered during a study of early T cells in non-severe SARS-CoV-2 infection. The overall study: From unsorted whole blood, bulk RNA was sequenced, and the chains remained unpaired. Points from the study as a whole: Lookups in VDJdb leaned toward anti-spike CD8 responses and missed private and CD4 specificities.

The J segment lost 1 base and the V segment lost 4 bases, leaving 8 bases of the junction unmatched. The CDR3 spans 18 residues. Germline assignment: CDR1 SGHKS and CDR2 YYEKEE (reference sequence). Unique molecular identifiers were attached to individual cDNA molecules. Each CDR3 protein gets one entry after TCRdb re-called the 5' RACE reads with MiXCR. The sample contains some 62,000 distinct CDR3 sequences, roughly a tenth of which appear only once. There are many counts of this clonotype. No antigen is known for it. Sequenced: whole blood. This clonotype originated in an adult who was a healthcare worker with PCR-confirmed SARS-CoV-2 infection or an uninfected control (not recorded which). The chain uses TRBV5-5 and TRBJ2-5; 15 positions match TRBD2. CDR3 sequence: CASSRRTSGGDSQETQYF. The CDR3, as DNA: TGTGCCAGCAGCCGAAGGACTAGCGGGGGGGATTCCCAAGAGACCCAGTACTTC.